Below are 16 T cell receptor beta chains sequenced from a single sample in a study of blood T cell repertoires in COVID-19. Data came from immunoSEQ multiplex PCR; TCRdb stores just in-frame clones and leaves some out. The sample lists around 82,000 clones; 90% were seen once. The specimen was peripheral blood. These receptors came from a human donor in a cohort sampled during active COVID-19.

The CDR3 protein is CASSPPMSGGAFGEQYF. Here the CDR3 DNA reads TGTGCCAGCTCACCACCGATGAGCGGGGGGGCTTTCGGCGAGCAGTACTTC. V is TRBV18 and J is TRBJ2-7, with 10 bases aligning to TRBD2. The V gene end was trimmed by 0 bases and the J gene end by 6 bases; junction bases not matched to a gene: 11. Germline assignment: CDR1 KGHSH and CDR2 LQKENI. The CDR3 runs to 17 residues.

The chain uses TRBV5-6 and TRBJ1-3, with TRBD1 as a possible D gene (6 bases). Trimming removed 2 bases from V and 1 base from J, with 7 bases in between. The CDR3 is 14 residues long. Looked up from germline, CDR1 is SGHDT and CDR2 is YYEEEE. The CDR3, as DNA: TGTGCCAGCAGCTTACAGGGTTCTGGAAACACCATATATTTT. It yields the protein CASSLQGSGNTIYF.

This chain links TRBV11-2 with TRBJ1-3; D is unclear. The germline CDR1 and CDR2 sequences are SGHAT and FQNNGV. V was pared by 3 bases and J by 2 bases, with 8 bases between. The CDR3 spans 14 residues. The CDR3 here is CASSFGEAGNTIYF. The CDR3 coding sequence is TGTGCCAGCAGCTTTGGGGAGGCTGGAAACACCATATATTTT.

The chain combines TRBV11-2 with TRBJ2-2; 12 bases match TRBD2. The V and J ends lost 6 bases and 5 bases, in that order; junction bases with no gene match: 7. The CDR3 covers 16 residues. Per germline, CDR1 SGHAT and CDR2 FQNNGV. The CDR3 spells CASSPSGGARTGELFF. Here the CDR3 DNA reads TGTGCCAGCAGTCCTAGCGGGGGGGCGAGAACCGGGGAGCTGTTTTTT.

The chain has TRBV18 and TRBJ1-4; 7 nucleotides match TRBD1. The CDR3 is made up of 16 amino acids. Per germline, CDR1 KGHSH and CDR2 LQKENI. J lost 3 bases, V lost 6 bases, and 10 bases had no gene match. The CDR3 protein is CASSSKTGIANEKLFF. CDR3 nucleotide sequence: TGTGCCAGCTCTTCCAAGACAGGGATTGCTAATGAAAAACTGTTTTTT.

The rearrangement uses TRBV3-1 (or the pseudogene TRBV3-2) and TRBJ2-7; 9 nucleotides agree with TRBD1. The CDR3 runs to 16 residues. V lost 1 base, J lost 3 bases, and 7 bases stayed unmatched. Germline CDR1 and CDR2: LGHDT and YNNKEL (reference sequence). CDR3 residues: CASSQAETGGNYEQYF. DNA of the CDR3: TGTGCCAGCAGCCAAGCAGAGACAGGGGGAAACTACGAGCAGTACTTC.

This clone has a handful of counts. The CDR3 loop reads CASSNPGASGRSSYNEQFF. As DNA, the CDR3 is TGTGCCAGCAGCAACCCCGGCGCTAGCGGGAGGAGCTCCTACAATGAGCAGTTCTTC. This chain uses TRBV11-2 with TRBJ2-1; 11 nucleotides agree with TRBD2. The CDR3 consists of 19 residues. With V trimmed by 5 bases and J by 0 bases, 12 bases remained unmatched. Germline-derived CDR1 and CDR2 are SGHAT and FQNNGV.

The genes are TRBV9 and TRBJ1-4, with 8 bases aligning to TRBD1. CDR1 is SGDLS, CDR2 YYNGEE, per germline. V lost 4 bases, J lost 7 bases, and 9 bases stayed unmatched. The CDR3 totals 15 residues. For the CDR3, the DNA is TGTGCCAGCAGCTCCCACGGACAGGGAAGTGAAAAACTGTTTTTT. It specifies CASSSHGQGSEKLFF.

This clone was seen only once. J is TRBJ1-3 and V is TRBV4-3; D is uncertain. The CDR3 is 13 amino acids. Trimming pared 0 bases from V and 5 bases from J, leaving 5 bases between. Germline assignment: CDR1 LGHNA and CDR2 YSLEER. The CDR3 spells CASSQDYRNTIYF. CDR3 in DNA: TGCGCCAGCAGCCAAGACTACCGAAACACCATATATTTT.

The CDR3 loop reads CASSDSRLAGVSTDTQYF. In DNA, the CDR3 is TGTGCCAGCAGTGACTCTCGACTAGCGGGGGTCTCCACAGATACGCAGTATTTT. This chain uses TRBV6-4 with TRBJ2-3, with 12 bases aligning to TRBD2. Germline CDR1 MRHNA, CDR2 SNTAGT. V lost 0 bases to trimming and J lost 2 bases; unmatched junction nucleotides: 6. This CDR3 region has 18 residues.

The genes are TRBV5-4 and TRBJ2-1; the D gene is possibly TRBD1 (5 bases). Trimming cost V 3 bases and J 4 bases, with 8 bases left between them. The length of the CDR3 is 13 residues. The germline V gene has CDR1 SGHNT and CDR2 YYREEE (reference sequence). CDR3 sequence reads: CASSSDTYNEQFF. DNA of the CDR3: TGTGCCAGCAGCTCGGACACTTACAATGAGCAGTTCTTC.

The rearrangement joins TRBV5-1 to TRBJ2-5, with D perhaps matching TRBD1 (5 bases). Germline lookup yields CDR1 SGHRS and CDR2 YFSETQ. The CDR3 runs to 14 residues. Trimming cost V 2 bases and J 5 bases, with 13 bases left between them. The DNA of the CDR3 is TGCGCCAGCAGCTTAACCGACAGCATGGAGACCCAGTACTTC. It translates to CASSLTDSMETQYF.

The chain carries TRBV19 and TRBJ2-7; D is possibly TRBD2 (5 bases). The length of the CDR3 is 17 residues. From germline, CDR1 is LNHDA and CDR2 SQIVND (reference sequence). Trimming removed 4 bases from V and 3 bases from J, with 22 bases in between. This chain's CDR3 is CASSTSAVPSIDYEQYF. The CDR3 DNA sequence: TGTGCCAGTAGTACGTCCGCGGTCCCTAGCATAGACTACGAGCAGTACTTC.

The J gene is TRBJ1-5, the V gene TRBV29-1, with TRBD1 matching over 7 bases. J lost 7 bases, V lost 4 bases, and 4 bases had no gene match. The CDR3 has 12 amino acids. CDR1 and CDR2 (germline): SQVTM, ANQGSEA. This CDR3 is CSVAQGDQPQHF. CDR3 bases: TGCAGCGTTGCTCAGGGGGACCAGCCCCAGCATTTT.

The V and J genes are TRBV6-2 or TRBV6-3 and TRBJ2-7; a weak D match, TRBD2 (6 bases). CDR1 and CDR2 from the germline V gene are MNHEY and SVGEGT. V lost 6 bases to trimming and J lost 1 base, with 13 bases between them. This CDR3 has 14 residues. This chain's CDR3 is CASSNPTRSYEQYF. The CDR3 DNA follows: TGTGCCAGCAGCAACCCGACTAGATCCTACGAGCAGTACTTC.

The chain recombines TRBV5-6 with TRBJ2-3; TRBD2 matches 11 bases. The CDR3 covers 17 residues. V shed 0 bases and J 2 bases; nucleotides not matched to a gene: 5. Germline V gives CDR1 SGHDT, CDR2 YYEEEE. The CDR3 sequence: CASSLGSGGANTDTQYF. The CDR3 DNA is TGTGCCAGCAGCTTGGGTAGCGGGGGGGCTAACACAGATACGCAGTATTTT.